A selection of T cell receptor beta chains follows, all from one sample in a study of identifying expanded T cells in peripheral blood. Profiled with immunoSEQ multiplex PCR; TCRdb holds only in-frame clones, not every one. The sample gives about 90,000 clones, 85% of which show up once; roughly 4% is in the top ten. The sequencing input was blood. All receptors come from a person aged 18 to 75 in good health. Each CDR3 is given without its conserved first and last residue. The D gene is left open where the match is weak.

>TRBD2|TRBV9|TRBJ2-1
ASSPLPSGSYNEQF
>TRBD1|TRBV5-6|TRBJ1-4
ASSWSSGGTNEKLF
>NA|TRBV7-2|TRBJ2-2
ASSLGQITGELF
>NA|TRBV7-8|TRBJ1-1
ASSLGGRGTEAF
>NA|TRBV9|TRBJ2-5
ASSVVGGRGETQY
>NA|TRBV11-1|TRBJ2-2
ASSTTGNTGELF
>NA|TRBV30|TRBJ2-2
AWSVAPVPGELF
>TRBD1|TRBV2|TRBJ1-1
ASSPGQGGVMNTEAF
>NA|TRBV10-3|TRBJ1-2
AINEALGEGYT
>NA|TRBV5-1|TRBJ2-2
ASSWTSGSPNTGELF
>TRBD1|TRBV5-4|TRBJ2-7
ASSLGTGASYEQY
>NA|TRBV18|TRBJ2-1
ATTKWTVTNEQF
>TRBD1|TRBV29-1|TRBJ2-5
SVGQGKETQY
>NA|TRBV30|TRBJ1-2
AWSPGYGYT
>NA|TRBV2|TRBJ1-2
ASGGTVYGYT
>TRBD1|TRBV13|TRBJ1-5
ASSFGTGAQPQH
>TRBD1|TRBV18|TRBJ1-1
ASSGQGASLNTEAF
>NA|TRBV7-2|TRBJ2-3
ASSPGAGMGDTQY
>NA|TRBV11-2|TRBJ1-1
ASSPFVTEAF
>NA|TRBV11-2|TRBJ1-2
ASSLIQGRAG
>TRBD1|TRBV11-2|TRBJ2-1
ASSLRGTRGYNEQF
>NA|TRBV11-2|TRBJ1-1
ASSLAGMFF
>NA|TRBV27|TRBJ1-2
ASSSNAGLPRGRGYT
>TRBD2|TRBV10-1|TRBJ2-5
ASSPLADQETQY
>TRBD2|TRBV9|TRBJ2-3
ASSSPASGGQSDTQY
>NA|TRBV11-2|TRBJ2-7
ASSSLQYEQY
>TRBD2|TRBV18|TRBJ2-3
ASSLTSGGTDTQY
>NA|TRBV6-1|TRBJ1-6
ASVGGESPLH
>NA|TRBV19|TRBJ1-1
ASSRQVDTEAF
>NA|TRBV5-6|TRBJ1-1
ASSLLTGRLNTEAF
>NA|TRBV5-8|TRBJ2-3
ASSSLSGADTQY
>NA|TRBV18|TRBJ2-1
ASSPPLQSSYNEQF
>TRBD1|TRBV7-2|TRBJ2-7
ASSMDRGQSGQY
>NA|TRBV11-2|TRBJ2-7
ASSGRTEAREQY
>TRBD1|TRBV19|TRBJ1-5
ASRGGQGGSYQPQH
>TRBD1|TRBV4-3|TRBJ2-7
ASSQTPGQGGGYEQY
>TRBD1|TRBV9|TRBJ1-3
ASSRRTGDLIGNTIY
>NA|TRBV19|TRBJ1-2
ASRAEANYGYT
>NA|TRBV13|TRBJ1-1
ASSLSRNTEAF
>TRBD1|TRBV19|TRBJ2-1
ASSIVTGTVYNEQF
>NA|TRBV5-1|TRBJ1-1
ASSLGGVNTEAF
>TRBD2|TRBV2|TRBJ2-1
ASSRGTSGVNEQF
>NA|TRBV4-3|TRBJ1-1
ASSQDFRDLEAF
>NA|TRBV7-9|TRBJ2-5
ASSSLVSGQY
>TRBD2|TRBV7-9|TRBJ2-3
ASSPGLAGSSGTDTQY
>NA|TRBV25-1|TRBJ1-1
ASSDRQFAEAF
>TRBD1|TRBV11-3|TRBJ1-2
ASSLAQGANYGYT